The sequence of this T cell receptor beta chain was determined in a study of post-analysis software for immune sequencing data. Findings of the study overall: Relative to controls, patients had about 5 TRBV segments at higher frequency, with TRBV5-6, TRBV5-1 and TRBV20-1 among these. Diversity measured as normalized Chao1 was significantly lower in multiple sclerosis patients than in controls.

Every TCR beta cDNA library bore unique molecular identifiers. One entry per CDR3 protein results from TCRdb running MiXCR on the PCR reads. The top ten clones hold around 10% of a sample with hundreds of thousands of distinct CDR3 sequences, approximately 60% of them seen once. This clonotype has just a few counts. No antigen is known for it. The CDR3 runs to 14 residues. CDR1 is MNHNY and CDR2 is SVGAGI in the germline V gene (reference sequence). Trimming removed 2 bases from V and 4 bases from J, with 11 bases in between. The material sequenced was blood. The V and J genes are TRBV6-6 and TRBJ1-2; no clear D gene. This receptor was taken from a girl aged 2 to 10 with multiple sclerosis. CDR3 sequence (DNA): TGTGCCAGCAGTTACCCGGACGGTAGCTATGGCTACACCTTC. It is translated as CASSYPDGSYGYTF.